These 18 T cell receptor beta chains were all obtained from the same sample, sequenced in a study of CD8 T cells in Susac syndrome. RNA was extracted with the RNeasy kit, and a quantity of about 0.45 to 1 ug was reverse transcribed using random hexamers. One entry per CDR3 protein, called by TCRdb with MiXCR from the immunoSEQ multiplex PCR reads. The sample holds 78,000 or so distinct CDR3 sequences; approximately 95% are singletons and the top ten take approximately 0.38%. Sequencing used CD8+ T cells from PBMCs. The receptors shown here come from a human donor with multiple sclerosis.

CDR3 in amino acids: CSARDLAYGTIYF. In DNA, the CDR3 is TGCAGTGCTAGAGATCTAGCGTACGGCACCATATATTTT. The chain carries TRBV20-1 and TRBJ1-3, with D uncertain. The germline V gene encodes CDR1 DFQATT and CDR2 SNEGSKA (reference sequence). The CDR3 sequence is 13 residues long. Trimming pared 0 bases from V and 9 bases from J, leaving 12 bases between.

The genes are TRBV5-6 and TRBJ2-1; D may correspond to TRBD1 or TRBD2 (5 bases each). The CDR3 spans 13 residues. The germline V gene encodes CDR1 SGHDT and CDR2 YYEEEE. V was clipped by 1 base and J by 9 bases, with 11 bases between them. The chain's CDR3 is CASSLSSGTEQFF. CDR3 DNA: TGTGCCAGCAGCTTGTCCTCGGGGACTGAGCAGTTCTTC.

The chain carries TRBV27 and TRBJ1-5; D gene unclear. Deletions cut 0 bases from V and 1 base from J, with 10 bases between. The CDR3 is made up of 16 amino acids. In germline, CDR1 is MNHEY, CDR2 SMNVEV (reference sequence). CDR3 in amino acids: CASSLSWAHSNQPQHF. Here the CDR3 DNA reads TGTGCCAGCAGTTTATCCTGGGCCCACAGCAATCAGCCCCAGCATTTT.

This clonotype has a single count. The chain has TRBV3-1 and TRBJ2-1; 8 bases map to TRBD2. Germline CDR1 reads LGHDT; CDR2 reads YNNKEL (reference sequence). Unmatched junction bases numbered 6, after V lost 1 base and J lost 7 bases. This CDR3 region has 15 residues. CDR3 region: CASSQGPGGRNEQFF. The DNA for the CDR3 is TGTGCCAGCAGCCAAGGTCCGGGGGGGAGGAATGAGCAGTTCTTC.

V and J are TRBV27 and TRBJ1-2; D not certain. The CDR3 has 17 amino acids. The germline V and J ends were trimmed by 5 bases and 2 bases, with 21 bases remaining between them. The germline V gene has CDR1 MNHEY and CDR2 SMNVEV (reference sequence). Here the CDR3 DNA reads TGTGCCAGCAGTAGGGCAGTTCAGTCGGGTTTGAACTATGGCTACACCTTC. As protein: CASSRAVQSGLNYGYTF.

The chain uses TRBV19 and TRBJ1-2; 7 positions match TRBD1. V shed 4 bases and J 3 bases; nucleotides not matched to a gene: 14. The CDR3 sequence is 17 residues long. CDR1 LNHDA and CDR2 SQIVND come from the germline V gene (reference sequence). The CDR3 here is CASSTRRQGRRYYGYTF. CDR3 sequence (DNA): TGTGCCAGTAGTACACGCCGACAGGGAAGGCGGTACTATGGCTACACCTTC.

The gene calls are TRBV4-1 and TRBJ1-1; tentatively, D is TRBD1 (6 bases). Germline CDR1 and CDR2: MGHRA and YSYEKL. Between the trimmed V and J ends, which lost 3 bases and 5 bases, there was a span of 16 bases. The CDR3 is 15 amino acids. The CDR3 protein is CASSQRDQGRTEAFF. CDR3 nucleotide sequence: TGCGCCAGCAGCCAGAGAGACCAGGGGAGGACTGAAGCTTTCTTT.

This clonotype was seen only once. The chain employs TRBV6-5 and TRBJ2-1, with D possibly being TRBD1 or TRBD2 (6 bases each). Germline V gene data show CDR1 as MNHEY and CDR2 as SVGAGI. The CDR3 has 13 amino acids. Between the trimmed V and J ends, which lost 7 bases and 7 bases, there was a span of 14 bases. CDR3 coding DNA: TGTGCCAGCATCTCCGAGGGGGGTAATGAGCAGTTCTTC. Protein product: CASISEGGNEQFF.

The CDR3 DNA follows: TGTGCCAGCTCGGCCCCGGGACAGGGAACCCACGAGCAGTACTTC. Translation gives CASSAPGQGTHEQYF. The chain uses TRBV18 and TRBJ2-5; the match to TRBD1 covers 9 bases. With the DNA end fitting TRBJ2-7 better, the J assignment may be wrong. Germline CDR1 and CDR2: KGHSH and LQKENI. The CDR3 is made up of 15 amino acids.

This chain joins TRBV27 and TRBJ2-7, with D unclear. The CDR3 length is 15 residues. Germline CDR1 MNHEY, CDR2 SMNVEV (reference sequence). Trimming stripped 5 bases from V and 6 bases from J, with 20 bases between. DNA of the CDR3: TGTGCCAGCAGTCTCTACTCCGGGTCCCCCGCCGAGCAGTACTTC. Translation gives CASSLYSGSPAEQYF.

This sequence joins TRBV7-9 and TRBJ1-6, with a weak D call TRBD1 (5 bases). V was trimmed by 1 base and J by 9 bases, leaving 13 bases between them. Germline V lookup: CDR1 SEHNR, CDR2 FQNEAQ (reference sequence). This CDR3 comprises 15 residues. The DNA of the CDR3 is TGTGCCAGCAGCTTAGATGTCAGGGAAGCTTCACCCCTCCACTTT. It is translated as CASSLDVREASPLHF.

This clonotype showed up just once. V usage is TRBV5-1 and J usage is TRBJ2-7, with D perhaps assigned TRBD1 or TRBD2 (6 bases each). Germline lookup yields CDR1 SGHRS and CDR2 YFSETQ. V lost 0 bases to trimming and J lost 3 bases, with 19 bases between them. The length of the CDR3 is 17 residues. CDR3 residues: CASSLETGPRGDYEQYF. The CDR3, as DNA: TGCGCCAGCAGCTTGGAAACAGGCCCAAGGGGGGACTACGAGCAGTACTTC.

V is TRBV15 and J is TRBJ2-7; 8 bases are a match to TRBD2. The J segment lost 6 bases and the V segment lost 9 bases, leaving 16 bases of the junction unmatched. This CDR3 is 15 amino acids long. From germline, CDR1 is LNHNV and CDR2 YYDKDF (reference sequence). In DNA form, the CDR3 reads TGTGCCACTCGCCGGGTAGCGGGACCTATCACCGAGCAGTACTTC. It codes for CATRRVAGPITEQYF.

This rearrangement joins TRBV28 to TRBJ2-1, with D unresolved. The CDR3 covers 16 residues. CDR1 MDHEN and CDR2 SYDVKM come from the germline V gene. Trimming cost V 6 bases and J 0 bases, with 15 bases left between them. CDR3 nucleotide sequence: TGTGCCAGCAGCCCGCGCGGCGGTAGCTCCTACAATGAGCAGTTCTTC. This codes for CASSPRGGSSYNEQFF.

This sequence joins TRBV5-1 and TRBJ2-2; tentatively, D is TRBD2 (6 bases). V gave up 6 bases and J gave up 3 bases, with 18 bases separating them. The V gene's germline CDR1 is SGHRS and CDR2 YFSETQ. This CDR3 has 16 amino acids. This CDR3 is CASTYAGYLDTGELFF. CDR3 DNA sequence: TGCGCCAGCACCTATGCGGGGTACCTTGACACCGGGGAGCTGTTTTTT.

The chain joins TRBV29-1 to TRBJ1-2; TRBD1 matches 7 bases. The CDR3 loop spans 12 amino acids. V gave up 6 bases and J gave up 6 bases; unmatched junction bases: 7. Germline CDR1 and CDR2: SQVTM and ANQGSEA. In DNA, the CDR3 is TGCAGCGTCGGGGAGGGGGCAAATGGCTACACCTTC. Encoded protein: CSVGEGANGYTF.

The CDR3 coding sequence is TGCAGCGTGGGACAAGCCGCCTCCTACGAGCAGTACTTC. It translates to CSVGQAASYEQYF. The chain employs TRBV29-1 and TRBJ2-7; a weak D match, TRBD1 (6 bases). V was clipped by 6 bases and J by 0 bases, with 12 bases between them. CDR1 is SQVTM, CDR2 ANQGSEA, per germline. CDR3 length equals 13 residues.

This chain links TRBV7-6 with TRBJ1-1; 7 bases map to TRBD1. J lost 2 bases, V lost 4 bases, and 4 bases had no gene match. This CDR3 is 14 amino acids long. Per germline, CDR1 SGHVS and CDR2 FNYEAQ. The CDR3 reads CASSWGTENTEAFF. The CDR3 coding sequence is TGTGCCAGCAGCTGGGGGACAGAAAACACTGAAGCTTTCTTT. Full variable domain (remainder filled in from reference TRBV7-6 and TRBJ1-1): GAGVSQSPRYKVTKRGQDVALRCDPISGHVSLYWYRQALGQGPEFLTYFNYEAQQDKSGLPNDRFSAERPEGSISTLTIQRTEQRDSAMYRCASSWGTENTEAFFGQGTRLTVV.